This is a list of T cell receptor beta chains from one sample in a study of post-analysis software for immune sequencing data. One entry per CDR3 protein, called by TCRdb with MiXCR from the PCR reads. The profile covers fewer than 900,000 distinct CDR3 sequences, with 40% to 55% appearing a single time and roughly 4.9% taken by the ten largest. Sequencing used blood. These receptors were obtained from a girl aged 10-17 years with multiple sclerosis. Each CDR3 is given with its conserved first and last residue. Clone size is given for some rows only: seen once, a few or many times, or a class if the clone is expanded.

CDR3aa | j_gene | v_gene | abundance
CASSPSRPDYRSYNEQFF | TRBJ2-1 | TRBV5-6 | NA
CASSPAGPYNEQFF | TRBJ2-1 | TRBV5-1 | many
CASSSLTEQFF | TRBJ2-1 | TRBV28 | NA
CASSLYKGALYEQYF | NA | TRBV7-8 | NA
CASSFRSGRIDTQYF | TRBJ2-3 | TRBV7-9 | few
CASSYGGTSGKGEQFF | TRBJ2-1 | TRBV6-5 | few
CASFNMGFSKSNVLTF | TRBJ2-6 | TRBV5-1 | many
CASSLYMVANTGELFF | TRBJ2-2 | TRBV5-1 | NA
CASSLVYEQGLDYGYTF | TRBJ1-2 | TRBV7-8 | NA
CASSATGPYEQYF | NA | TRBV19 | few
CAISEGGRSTDTQYF | TRBJ2-3 | TRBV10-3 | few
CSVVEMGEQYF | TRBJ2-7 | TRBV29-1 | NA
CASSQGQGGGTDTQYF | TRBJ2-3 | TRBV4-3 | few
CASSPSSSGRAPDTQYF | TRBJ2-3 | TRBV7-2 | NA
CSAPKAGNLNTGELFF | TRBJ2-2 | TRBV20-1 | NA
CSVVGTDYGYTF | TRBJ1-2 | TRBV29-1 | many
CASSLGASRGSYEQYF | TRBJ2-7 | TRBV7-2 | NA
CSAPNPALSTDTQYF | TRBJ2-3 | TRBV20-1 | NA
CASSLLSGNPYEQYF | TRBJ2-7 | TRBV12-3/TRBV12-4 | NA
CASSSGGYKQYF | TRBJ2-5 | TRBV7-9 | NA
CASSLRSPYNEQFF | TRBJ2-1 | TRBV28 | NA
CASSSGGSRLYNEQFF | TRBJ2-1 | TRBV7-9 | few
CANSFPYNEQFF | TRBJ2-1 | TRBV27 | NA
CASSVQGRLDGYTF | TRBJ1-2 | TRBV6-1 | NA
CASRPAGTSSNEQFF | TRBJ2-1 | TRBV5-1 | NA
CASSIDPLRATGANVLTF | TRBJ2-6 | TRBV19 | NA
CASSSYGTGDTDTQYF | TRBJ2-3 | TRBV28 | NA
CSVDREETQYF | TRBJ2-5 | TRBV29-1 | many
CASRPTVIWEQYF | TRBJ2-7 | TRBV6-2/TRBV6-3 | NA
CASGLGTGAETQYF | TRBJ2-5 | TRBV12-5 | NA
CASSLGYPGGSPLHF | TRBJ1-6 | TRBV12-3/TRBV12-4 | NA
CSANDYAKEDEQFF | TRBJ2-1 | TRBV20-1 | few
CASTGRSLGAYNEQFF | TRBJ2-1 | TRBV6-5 | NA